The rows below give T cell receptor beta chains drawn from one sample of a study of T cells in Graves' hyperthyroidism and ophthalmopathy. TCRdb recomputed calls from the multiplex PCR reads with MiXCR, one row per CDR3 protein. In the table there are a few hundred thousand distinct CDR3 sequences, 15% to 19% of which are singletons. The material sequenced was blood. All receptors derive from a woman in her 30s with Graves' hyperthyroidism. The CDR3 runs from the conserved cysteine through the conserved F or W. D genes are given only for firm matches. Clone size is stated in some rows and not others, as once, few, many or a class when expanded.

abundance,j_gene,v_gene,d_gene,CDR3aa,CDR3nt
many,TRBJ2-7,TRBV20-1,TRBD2,CSASGRAGYEQYF,TGCAGTGCCAGCGGGAGGGCCGGGTACGAGCAGTACTTC
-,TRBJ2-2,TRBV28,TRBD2,CASSSLAGGPDGELFF,TGTGCCAGCAGTTCCTTAGCGGGAGGGCCGGACGGGGAGCTGTTTTTT
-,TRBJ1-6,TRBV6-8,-,CASSGQSHSPLHF,TGTGCCAGCAGCGGACAGAGCCATTCACCCCTCCACTTT
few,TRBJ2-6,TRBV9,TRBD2,CASSVGASGSTGANVLTF,TGTGCCAGCAGCGTAGGCGCTAGCGGGTCAACAGGGGCCAACGTCCTGACTTTC
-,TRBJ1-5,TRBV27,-,CASSPWTNSNQPQHF,TGTGCCAGCAGTCCATGGACAAATAGCAATCAGCCCCAGCATTTT
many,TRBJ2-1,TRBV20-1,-,CSAPEGLSVSEQFF,TGCAGTGCTCCTGAGGGGTTGTCCGTGAGTGAGCAGTTCTTC
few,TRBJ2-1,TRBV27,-,CASSSLGSRNNEQFF,TGTGCCAGCAGTTCCCTTGGGTCGCGAAACAATGAGCAGTTCTTC
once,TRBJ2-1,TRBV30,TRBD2,CAWSYGGSSNEQFF,TGTGCCTGGAGTTATGGCGGGAGTAGCAATGAGCAGTTCTTC
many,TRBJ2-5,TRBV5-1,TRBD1,CASSWDSQETQYF,TGCGCCAGCAGCTGGGACAGCCAAGAGACCCAGTACTTC
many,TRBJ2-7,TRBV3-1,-,CASSQDREAVPIYEQYF,TGTGCCAGCAGCCAAGATCGAGAGGCGGTACCAATCTACGAGCAGTACTTC
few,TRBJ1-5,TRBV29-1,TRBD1,CSVALQGVGRNQPQHF,TGCAGCGTTGCCTTACAGGGGGTAGGTCGCAATCAGCCCCAGCATTTT
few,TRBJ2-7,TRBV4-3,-,CASSQAGADEQYF,TGCGCCAGCAGCCAAGCTGGGGCCGACGAGCAGTACTTC
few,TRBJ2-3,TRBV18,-,CASSPQEGALDTQYF,TGTGCCAGCTCACCGCAGGAGGGGGCTCTGGATACGCAGTATTTT
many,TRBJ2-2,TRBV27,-,CATLGAGELFF,TGTGCCACCCTGGGGGCCGGGGAGCTGTTTTTT
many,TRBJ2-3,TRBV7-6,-,CASSLALETDTQYF,TGTGCCAGCAGCTTAGCGTTGGAGACAGATACGCAGTATTTT
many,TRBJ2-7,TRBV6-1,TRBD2,CASSYLSGPRTSDCEQYF,TGTGCCAGCAGCTACTTATCGGGGCCCCGGACTAGCGATTGCGAGCAGTACTTC